This T cell receptor beta chain was obtained from a study of CD8 T cells in ankylosing spondylitis. Study-wide findings and caveats: Seven or eight highly homologous variants formed a TCR beta motif that appeared characteristic of ankylosing spondylitis blood. Some of these motif variants have turned up before, in reports on reactive arthritis synovial fluid and blood.

In regard to this clonotype: Its matching antigen is unknown.

From the 5' RACE reads, TCRdb called clonotypes with MiXCR, one entry per CDR3 protein. The sample contains 200,000 to 250,000 distinct CDR3 sequences, roughly a tenth of which appear only once. Deletions cut 0 bases from V and 4 bases from J, with 13 bases between. Germline CDR1 and CDR2: SGHRS and YFSETQ. This CDR3 region has 15 residues. The sequenced material came from blood, either unsorted or a sorted T cell fraction (not recorded which). The receptor was isolated from a male donor with ankylosing spondylitis or in good health (not recorded which). The genes are TRBV5-1 and TRBJ1-2, with D hard to call. CDR3 residues: CASSLDRGGIYGYTF. The CDR3 nucleotides read TGCGCCAGCAGCTTGGACCGAGGCGGGATCTATGGCTACACCTTC.